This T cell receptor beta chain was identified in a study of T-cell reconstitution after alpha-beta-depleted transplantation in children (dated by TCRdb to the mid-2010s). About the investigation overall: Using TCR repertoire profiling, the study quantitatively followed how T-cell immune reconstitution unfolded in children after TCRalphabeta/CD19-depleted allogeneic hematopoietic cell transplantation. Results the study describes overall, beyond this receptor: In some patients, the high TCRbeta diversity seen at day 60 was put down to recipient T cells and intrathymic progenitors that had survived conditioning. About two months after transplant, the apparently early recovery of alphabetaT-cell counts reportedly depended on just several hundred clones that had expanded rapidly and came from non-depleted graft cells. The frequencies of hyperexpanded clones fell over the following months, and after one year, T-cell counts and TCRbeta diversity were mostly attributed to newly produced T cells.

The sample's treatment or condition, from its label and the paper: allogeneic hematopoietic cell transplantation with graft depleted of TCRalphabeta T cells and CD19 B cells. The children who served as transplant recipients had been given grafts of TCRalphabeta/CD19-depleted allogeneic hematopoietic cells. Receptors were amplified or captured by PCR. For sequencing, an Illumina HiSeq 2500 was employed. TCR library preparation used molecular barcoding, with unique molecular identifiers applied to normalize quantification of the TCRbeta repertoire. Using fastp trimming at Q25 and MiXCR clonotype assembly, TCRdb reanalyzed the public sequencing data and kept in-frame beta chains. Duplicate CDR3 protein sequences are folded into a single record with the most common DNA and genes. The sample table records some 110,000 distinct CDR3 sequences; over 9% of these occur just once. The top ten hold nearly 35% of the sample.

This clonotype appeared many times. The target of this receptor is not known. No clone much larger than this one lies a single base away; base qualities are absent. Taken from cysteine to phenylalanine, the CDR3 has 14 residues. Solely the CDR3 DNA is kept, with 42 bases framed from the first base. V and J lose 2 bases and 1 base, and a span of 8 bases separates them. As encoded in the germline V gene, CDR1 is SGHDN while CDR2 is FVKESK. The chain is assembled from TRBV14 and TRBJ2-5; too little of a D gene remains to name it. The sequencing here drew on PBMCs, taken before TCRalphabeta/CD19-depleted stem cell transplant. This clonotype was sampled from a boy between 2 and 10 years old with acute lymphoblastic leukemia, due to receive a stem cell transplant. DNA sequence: TGTGCCAGCAGCCAAAACCGGGCCCAAGAGACCCAGTACTTC. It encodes CASSQNRAQETQYF.